A selection of T cell receptor beta chains follows, all from one sample in a study of blood T cell repertoires in COVID-19. Sequencing used immunoSEQ multiplex PCR; TCRdb keeps in-frame clones, though not all of them. The repertoire consists of a few hundred thousand clones, with under 85% occurring once and the leading ten covering about 5%. Sequenced sample: PBMCs or T cells enriched from blood (not recorded which). All receptors derive from a woman aged 45-60 years who had recovered from COVID-19. CDR3s include the opening cysteine and the closing phenylalanine or tryptophan. D genes are given only for firm matches. Clone size is stated in some rows and not others, as once, few, many or a class when expanded.

D gene,clone size,V gene,J gene,CDR3 protein,CDR3 DNA
-,-,TRBV27,TRBJ1-5,CASSFDRNQPQHF,TGTGCCAGCAGTTTTGACAGGAATCAGCCCCAGCATTTT
-,-,TRBV7-6,TRBJ2-5,CASSLVSGKETQYF,TGTGCCAGCAGCTTAGTTTCAGGGAAGGAGACCCAGTACTTC
-,-,TRBV19,TRBJ1-2,CASMKYAGSYGYTF,TGTGCCAGTATGAAGTACGCCGGTAGCTATGGCTACACCTTC
-,-,TRBV3-1/TRBV3-2,TRBJ2-7,CASSRPLWGSNSYEQYF,TGTGCCAGCAGCCGACCTCTGTGGGGCAGCAACTCCTACGAGCAGTACTTC
TRBD1,-,TRBV27,TRBJ1-5,CASRGTVGNQPQHF,TGTGCCAGCAGGGGGACAGTTGGGAATCAGCCCCAGCATTTT
-,-,TRBV5-1,TRBJ2-7,CASSLDGQTPYYEQYF,TGCGCCAGCAGCTTGGACGGACAGACCCCTTACTACGAGCAGTACTTC
TRBD1,-,TRBV7-8,TRBJ1-5,CASSLARDRVGQPQHF,TGTGCCAGCAGCTTAGCGCGGGACAGGGTTGGTCAGCCCCAGCATTTT
-,-,TRBV27,TRBJ1-1,CASSLYRNTEAFF,TGTGCCAGCAGTTTATACAGGAACACTGAAGCTTTCTTT
TRBD1,-,TRBV5-4,TRBJ2-5,CASSPSGGTGGIKTQYF,TGTGCCAGCAGCCCCTCAGGCGGGACAGGGGGCATCAAGACCCAGTACTTC
TRBD1,few,TRBV19,TRBJ1-2,CASSTRTGPYGYTF,TGTGCCAGTAGCACCAGGACAGGCCCATATGGCTACACCTTC
-,-,TRBV9,TRBJ2-3,CASSVEGGRSDTQYF,TGTGCCAGCAGCGTAGAAGGAGGGCGGTCAGATACGCAGTATTTT
TRBD1,-,TRBV28,TRBJ1-3,CASKITGGGNTIYF,TGTGCCAGCAAAATCACAGGGGGAGGAAACACCATATATTTT
-,-,TRBV6-5,TRBJ2-1,CASAPFGGPKNEQFF,TGTGCCAGCGCCCCCTTCGGGGGTCCCAAGAATGAGCAGTTCTTC
TRBD1,-,TRBV13,TRBJ2-7,CASSLTGGEQYF,TGTGCCAGCAGCCTTACAGGGGGCGAGCAGTACTTC
-,-,TRBV15,TRBJ2-1,CATSQRSSYNEQFF,TGTGCCACTAGTCAGCGAAGCTCCTACAATGAGCAGTTCTTC
-,many,TRBV18,TRBJ1-1,CASSPPGEGLSGAFF,TGTGCCAGCTCACCACCGGGGGAGGGACTAAGCGGAGCTTTCTTT
-,-,TRBV5-1,TRBJ1-5,CASSLGGLSNQPQHF,TGCGCCAGCAGCTTAGGGGGATTGAGCAATCAGCCCCAGCATTTT
-,few,TRBV19,TRBJ2-1,CASSIIRAGNEQFF,TGTGCCAGTAGTATAATCAGGGCGGGGAATGAGCAGTTCTTC
TRBD2,-,TRBV10-2,TRBJ2-1,CASRDYGTSDSTQGSYNEQFF,TGCGCCAGCCGGGATTACGGGACTAGCGACTCCACCCAGGGCTCCTACAATGAGCAGTTCTTC
-,-,TRBV5-1,TRBJ2-7,CASSLPDNSYEQYF,TGCGCCAGCAGCTTGCCGGACAACTCCTACGAGCAGTACTTC
-,-,TRBV7-2,TRBJ1-1,CASSQGHEAFF,TGTGCCAGCAGCCAAGGACATGAAGCTTTCTTT
-,once,TRBV30,TRBJ1-2,CAWSRGGGNYGYTF,TGTGCCTGGAGTAGAGGTGGGGGGAACTATGGCTACACCTTC
TRBD2,-,TRBV3-1/TRBV3-2,TRBJ2-7,CASSQGIGGGYEQYF,TGTGCCAGCAGCCAAGGGATCGGGGGGGGTTACGAGCAGTACTTC
TRBD1,-,TRBV6-5,TRBJ1-2,CASSYSGGQGYGYTF,TGTGCCAGCAGTTACTCTGGAGGACAGGGGTATGGCTACACCTTC
-,-,TRBV29-1,TRBJ2-2,CSAGTTNTGELFF,TGCAGCGCCGGGACAACGAACACCGGGGAGCTGTTTTTT
TRBD2,-,TRBV7-2,TRBJ2-7,CASSLEVGGSYEQYF,TGTGCCAGCAGCTTAGAGGTCGGGGGGAGCTACGAGCAGTACTTC
TRBD1,few,TRBV30,TRBJ1-5,CAWRQGGDQPQHF,TGTGCCTGGAGACAGGGGGGCGATCAGCCCCAGCATTTT
-,once,TRBV7-2,TRBJ2-3,CASSPSTDTQYF,TGTGCCAGCAGCCCGAGCACAGATACGCAGTATTTT
-,once,TRBV9,TRBJ1-3,CASSVGQDFSGNTIYF,TGTGCCAGCAGCGTAGGTCAGGATTTCTCTGGAAACACCATATATTTT
-,-,TRBV3-1/TRBV3-2,TRBJ2-2,CASSPLDTGELFF,TGTGCCAGCAGCCCACTTGACACCGGGGAGCTGTTTTTT
-,-,TRBV18,TRBJ1-1,CASSPGVTEAFF,TGTGCCAGCTCACCGGGAGTCACTGAAGCTTTCTTT
-,-,TRBV5-5,TRBJ1-1,CASSLKQAMNTEAFF,TGTGCCAGCAGCTTGAAACAGGCCATGAACACTGAAGCTTTCTTT
-,once,TRBV28,TRBJ2-7,CASRRDTDRYEQYF,TGTGCCAGCAGACGGGACACGGACCGCTACGAGCAGTACTTC
-,-,TRBV15,TRBJ1-1,CATSSLGAEAFF,TGTGCCACCAGCAGTCTCGGGGCTGAAGCTTTCTTT
-,once,TRBV4-3,TRBJ2-1,CASSQDKGAHNEQFF,TGCGCCAGCAGCCAAGATAAAGGGGCCCACAATGAGCAGTTCTTC
TRBD1,-,TRBV29-1,TRBJ2-7,CSVEGSGQGGYEQYF,TGCAGCGTTGAAGGGTCCGGACAGGGGGGTTACGAGCAGTACTTC
TRBD1,-,TRBV4-1,TRBJ1-5,CASSQDYRGNQHF,TGCGCCAGCAGCCAGGATTACAGGGGAAACCAGCATTTT
-,-,TRBV27,TRBJ1-2,CASRGGIGYTF,TGTGCCAGCAGGGGGGGGATAGGCTACACCTTC
-,-,TRBV11-2,TRBJ1-2,CASSHRAYGYTF,TGTGCCAGCAGCCACAGGGCCTATGGCTACACCTTC
TRBD2,-,TRBV12-5,TRBJ2-5,CASGLVPASGGAGETQYF,TGTGCTAGTGGTTTGGTACCAGCTAGCGGGGGGGCTGGGGAGACCCAGTACTTC
-,-,TRBV12-3/TRBV12-4,TRBJ2-7,CASGQGHEQYF,TGTGCCAGCGGGCAGGGCCACGAGCAGTACTTC
-,-,TRBV7-9,TRBJ1-2,CASSKGSTYGYTF,TGTGCCAGCAGCAAAGGGAGTACCTATGGCTACACCTTC
TRBD1,-,TRBV5-6,TRBJ1-2,CASSSGQGYGYTF,TGTGCCAGCAGCTCGGGACAGGGCTATGGCTACACCTTC
-,-,TRBV7-8,TRBJ1-1,CASSLGASTVGLVNTEAFF,TGTGCCAGCAGCTTAGGAGCGTCGACAGTAGGTCTCGTGAACACTGAAGCTTTCTTT
-,-,TRBV3-1/TRBV3-2,TRBJ1-2,CASSPGSYGYTF,TGTGCCAGCAGCCCCGGGAGCTATGGCTACACCTTC
-,-,TRBV3-1/TRBV3-2,TRBJ1-2,CASSLLGEGYTF,TGTGCCAGCAGCCTCCTTGGAGAGGGCTACACCTTC
-,-,TRBV12-3/TRBV12-4,TRBJ1-1,CASSSVGGTEAFF,TGTGCCAGCAGCTCCGTGGGGGGCACTGAAGCTTTCTTT
TRBD2,-,TRBV7-8,TRBJ2-1,CASSRRGPSGTGYNEQFF,TGTGCCAGCAGCAGGAGAGGGCCTAGCGGGACGGGCTACAATGAGCAGTTCTTC
TRBD1,-,TRBV30,TRBJ1-2,CAWRGTGYPINYGYTF,TGTGCCTGGAGAGGGACAGGCTACCCTATTAACTATGGCTACACCTTC
TRBD1,-,TRBV6-6,TRBJ1-2,CASRGRDRGGDYGYTF,TGTGCCAGCAGGGGGAGGGACAGGGGTGGAGACTATGGCTACACCTTC
TRBD2,-,TRBV7-8,TRBJ2-3,CASSFSGGIADTQYF,TGTGCCAGCAGCTTTAGCGGGGGTATCGCAGATACGCAGTATTTT
TRBD2,-,TRBV28,TRBJ2-4,CASTIGGGSKNIQYF,TGTGCCAGCACCATTGGGGGGGGGAGCAAAAACATTCAGTACTTC
TRBD1,-,TRBV5-6,TRBJ1-4,CASGKRGRDEKLFF,TGTGCCAGCGGAAAAAGGGGGCGTGATGAAAAACTGTTTTTT
TRBD1,-,TRBV5-6,TRBJ1-2,CASSFRGVGYTF,TGTGCCAGCAGCTTCAGGGGGGTTGGCTACACCTTC
TRBD2,-,TRBV9,TRBJ2-1,CASSPGGAGVFEQFF,TGTGCCAGCAGCCCCGGGGGGGCGGGAGTGTTTGAGCAGTTCTTC
-,-,TRBV11-3,TRBJ2-2,CAIRAGVGNTGELFF,TGTGCCATCCGGGCCGGGGTCGGGAACACCGGGGAGCTGTTTTTT